This T cell receptor (beta chain) stems from a study of T cells in Graves' hyperthyroidism and ophthalmopathy. General observations from the study: Blood also contained most expanded thyroid clonotypes above 0.001. Ophthalmopathy onset followed model prediction by a median about seven months.

The CDR3 is made up of 17 amino acids. Germline loops: CDR1 SQVTM, CDR2 ANQGSEA. V gave up 5 bases and J gave up 0 bases, with 20 bases separating them. Details on this clonotype: Antigen specificity is unknown.

Hyperthyroidism patients were newly diagnosed, had disease duration under 2 months, and were aged 18 to 65 years. Exclusion criteria comprised uncontrolled infection, other autoimmune disease, pregnancy or lactation. RNA transcripts were the template for amplifying TCR beta CDR3 regions. HTBI primers were used for first-round RT-PCR of the TCR CDR3. TCRdb fed the multiplex PCR reads into MiXCR, producing one record per CDR3 protein. The sample comprises around 100,000 distinct CDR3 sequences, 47% of which are singletons, and about a quarter rests with the top ten. Sequenced sample: blood. This TCR was recovered from a man aged 35 to 55 with Graves' hyperthyroidism. The chain links TRBV29-1 to TRBJ1-5; D is undetermined. The CDR3: CSVPVAGPTYSNQPQHF. DNA of the CDR3: TGCAGCGTTCCTGTAGCCGGGCCTACGTATAGCAATCAGCCCCAGCATTTT. The whole variable domain, remainder taken from reference TRBV29-1 and TRBJ1-5, is SAVISQKPSRDICQRGTSLTIQCQVDSQVTMMFWYRQQPGQSLTLIATANQGSEATYESGFVIDKFPISRPNLTFSTLTVSNMSPEDSSIYLCSVPVAGPTYSNQPQHFGDGTRLSIL.